This entry concerns a single T cell receptor beta chain. These data belong to a study of blood T cell repertoires in COVID-19. Profiled with immunoSEQ multiplex PCR; TCRdb holds only in-frame clones, not every one. The sample has about 140,000 clones, over 80% seen once. The length of the CDR3 is 18 residues. The ends were cut back, 6 bases at V and 2 bases at J, with 25 bases in the middle. Germline values: CDR1 LNHDA, CDR2 SQIVND (reference sequence). This clonotype was sampled from a man aged 25-40 years with COVID-19, enrolled during active disease. The chain recombines TRBV19 with TRBJ2-5; a weak D match, TRBD2 (7 bases). Source material: peripheral blood. The DNA of the CDR3 is TGTGCCAGTAGCCGTAGGGGGGAAGGGACTATCAAACAAGAGACCCAGTACTTC. It codes for CASSRRGEGTIKQETQYF.